This T cell receptor (beta chain) was captured by sequencing in a study of T cell changes during pregnancy in multiple sclerosis. Repertoires were generated with immunoSEQ multiplex PCR, while TCRdb's copy carries only in-frame clones and drops some. This table holds tens of thousands of clones, approximately 87% found once. Germline V gene lookup returns CDR1 SEHNR and CDR2 FQNEAQ (reference sequence). V was trimmed by 5 bases and J by 0 bases, leaving 11 bases between them. This CDR3 contains 14 residues. Sample: peripheral blood, taken after pregnancy. The chain recombines TRBV7-9 with TRBJ2-7; weak D call: TRBD2 (6 bases). This receptor was obtained from a female donor in good health, enrolled as a control in a pregnancy study. Written as DNA, the CDR3 is TGTGCCAGCAGCGGACCGGGACTCTCCTACGAGCAGTACTTC. This gives the protein CASSGPGLSYEQYF. The full variable domain, with the rest looked up from reference TRBV7-9 and TRBJ2-7, is DTGVSQNPRHKITKRGQNVTFRCDPISEHNRLYWYRQTLGQGPEFLTYFQNEAQLEKSRLLSDRFSAERPKGSFSTLEIQRTEQGDSAMYLCASSGPGLSYEQYFGPGTRLTVT.